This TCR beta chain was found in a study of cytomegalovirus exposure and HLA in healthy donors. In the study overall: Roughly 170 million T cells yielded approximately 110 million unique TCR beta sequences in earlier analysis.

Trimming at V came to 4 bases and at J to 7 bases, leaving 11 bases not matched to a gene. CDR1 MGHRA and CDR2 YSYEKL come from the germline V gene. This CDR3 has 17 amino acids. The PCR was carried out with 60 Vbeta primers and 13 Jbeta primers. The method was immunoSEQ multiplex PCR; TCRdb's version includes in-frame clones alone and lacks a portion of them. The sample records around 140,000 clones, roughly 71% being singletons. Despite likely unrecorded immune exposures, the donors were nominally healthy at the time of sampling. This receptor was taken from a man in his thirties or forties in good health and CMV-seronegative. What was sequenced was PBMCs. The rearrangement joins TRBV4-1 to TRBJ2-2; 11 nucleotides agree with TRBD2. DNA of the CDR3: TGCGCCAGCAGCCGGCGGGTAACTAGCGGGGGTCACGGGGAGCTGTTTTTT. Translation: CASSRRVTSGGHGELFF.